These 30 T cell receptor beta chains were sequenced from one sample in a study of cytomegalovirus exposure and HLA in healthy donors. The assay was immunoSEQ multiplex PCR, and TCRdb's table has in-frame clones only and misses some. Counted here are over 85,000 clones, about 93% occurring once; the ten biggest clones make up approximately 1.1%. The sequenced sample was PBMCs. All receptors derive from a woman aged 25 to 39 in good health and CMV-seropositive.

The V and J genes are TRBV20-1 and TRBJ1-2, with D uncertain. Germline V gives CDR1 DFQATT, CDR2 SNEGSKA (reference sequence). V was trimmed by 4 bases and J by 4 bases, leaving 7 bases between them. CDR3 length: 11 residues. CDR3 residues: CSATGLYGYTF. CDR3 in DNA: TGCAGTGCTACCGGACTCTATGGCTACACCTTC.

This chain links TRBV27 with TRBJ1-5; the D is unclear. The CDR3 length is 12 residues. Between the trimmed V and J ends, which lost 6 bases and 2 bases, there was a span of 5 bases. Germline V gene data show CDR1 as MNHEY and CDR2 as SMNVEV (reference sequence). The CDR3 DNA reads as TGTGCCAGCAGGAGGGGCAATCAGCCCCAGCATTTT. It specifies CASRRGNQPQHF.

The J gene is TRBJ2-5, the V gene TRBV5-4; 11 bases align to TRBD2. V lost 4 bases, J lost 8 bases, and 13 bases stayed unmatched. Germline V gene lookup returns CDR1 SGHNT and CDR2 YYREEE (reference sequence). CDR3 length: 16 residues. CDR3 sequence (DNA): TGTGCCAGCAGCGCCCGACCGGGACTAGCGGTAGAAACCCAGTACTTC. Encoded protein: CASSARPGLAVETQYF.

The chain has TRBV6-5 and TRBJ2-7, with TRBD2 matching 10 bases. V lost 2 bases and J lost 3; bases outside the gene matches: 4. From germline, CDR1 is MNHEY and CDR2 SVGAGI. The CDR3 runs to 15 residues. The CDR3 protein is CASSYQLAGLYEQYF. The CDR3 DNA is TGTGCCAGCAGTTACCAACTAGCGGGACTCTACGAGCAGTACTTC.

This rearrangement joins TRBV5-4 to TRBJ2-1; 9 nucleotides agree with TRBD2. The V and J ends lost 7 bases and 3 bases, in that order; junction bases with no gene match: 11. CDR3 length equals 16 residues. The germline V gene has CDR1 SGHNT and CDR2 YYREEE (reference sequence). In DNA form, the CDR3 reads TGTGCCAGCGGAGACCTAGCGGGACCGGACTACAATGAGCAGTTCTTC. Amino acids: CASGDLAGPDYNEQFF.

The chain recombines TRBV4-1 with TRBJ1-4; D is perhaps TRBD1 (6 bases). This CDR3 has 16 amino acids. Germline values: CDR1 MGHRA, CDR2 YSYEKL. V was clipped by 3 bases and J by 10 bases, with 21 bases between them. The CDR3 DNA is TGCGCCAGCAGCCAGGCGGCCGAGGACAGTGAGGTAAAACTGTTTTTT. Its protein is CASSQAAEDSEVKLFF.

This clone appeared a single time. This sequence joins TRBV11-3 and TRBJ2-2; tentative D call: TRBD2 (5 bases). CDR1 SGHNT and CDR2 YENEEA come from the germline V gene. The V gene lost 1 base and the J gene lost 0 bases, with 9 bases spanning the gap. The CDR3 is 16 amino acids. CDR3: CASSLGGQTNTGELFF. The DNA of the CDR3 is TGTGCCAGCAGCTTAGGCGGGCAGACGAACACCGGGGAGCTGTTTTTT.

Notes on this clone: Other nucleotide sequences from this sample produce the same CDR3. The chain links TRBV25-1 to TRBJ1-2; D might be TRBD1 (6 bases). Germline V gene lookup returns CDR1 MGHDK and CDR2 SYGVNS. The CDR3 sequence is 16 residues long. V lost 3 bases and J lost 8, with 22 bases in between. The DNA for the CDR3 is TGTGCCAGCAGTGATGGCCGCACAGGGATGGGATGGGGCTACACCTTC. This gives the protein CASSDGRTGMGWGYTF.

V usage is TRBV12-5 and J usage is TRBJ2-3; 8 positions match TRBD1. CDR1 and CDR2 from the germline V gene are LGHNT and FRNRAP. J was trimmed by 4 bases and V by 8 bases; bases with no gene match: 11. The CDR3 totals 15 residues. CDR3 bases: TGTGCTAGTACTCAACAGGGGGGCGCAGCAGATACGCAGTATTTT. This gives the protein CASTQQGGAADTQYF.

This chain links TRBV11-2 with TRBJ2-1; the D gene is possibly TRBD2 (5 bases). CDR1 SGHAT and CDR2 FQNNGV come from the germline V gene. V lost 4 bases, J lost 8 bases, and 12 bases lay in between. The CDR3 has 13 residues. The CDR3 region is CASSSTSSHEQFF. DNA for the CDR3: TGTGCCAGCAGCTCCACTAGTTCCCATGAGCAGTTCTTC.

The chain employs TRBV6-1 and TRBJ1-2; possibly TRBD1 for D (6 bases). Germline lookup yields CDR1 MNHNS and CDR2 SASEGT. V was clipped by 1 base and J by 0 bases, with 15 bases between them. This CDR3 spans 17 amino acids. The CDR3 protein is CASSEVWPDSSNYGYTF. DNA for the CDR3: TGTGCCAGCAGTGAAGTCTGGCCGGACAGCTCTAACTATGGCTACACCTTC.

This clone was observed a single time. This chain joins TRBV28 and TRBJ2-7, with 8 positions matching TRBD1. Germline CDR1 and CDR2: MDHEN and SYDVKM. This CDR3 spans 14 amino acids. J was trimmed by 3 bases and V by 5 bases; bases with no gene match: 6. The DNA for the CDR3 is TGTGCCAGCAGTGCCGGGACAGGTCTCTACGAGCAGTACTTC. Protein product: CASSAGTGLYEQYF. Filled out from reference TRBV28 and TRBJ2-7, the complete variable domain reads DVKVTQSSRYLVKRTGEKVFLECVQDMDHENMFWYRQDPGLGLRLIYFSYDVKMKEKGDIPEGYSVSREKKERFSLILESASTNQTSMYLCASSAGTGLYEQYFGPGTRLTVT.

This clone was recorded once. This chain links TRBV2 with TRBJ2-7; 9 nucleotides match TRBD1. The CDR3 extends over 15 amino acids. Germline V gene data show CDR1 as SNHLY and CDR2 as FYNNEI. Trimming removed 7 bases from V and 2 bases from J; junction bases left unmatched: 9. As DNA, the CDR3 is TGTGCCAGCAACGGTCTTGGACAGGGGCCCTACGAGCAGTACTTC. Amino acids: CASNGLGQGPYEQYF.

The chain is built from TRBV4-1 and TRBJ2-3, with 10 positions matching TRBD2. V dropped 2 bases and J dropped 6; count of bases not matched to a gene: 5. Germline CDR1 reads MGHRA; CDR2 reads YSYEKL. This CDR3 region has 15 residues. In nucleotides, the CDR3 is TGCGCCAGCAGCCAAACGGGACTAGCGTTGGATACGCAGTATTTT. Residues: CASSQTGLALDTQYF.

This sequence joins TRBV7-2 and TRBJ2-5; D is ambiguous. Germline CDR1 reads SGHTA; CDR2 reads FQGNSA. V was shortened by 5 bases and J by 4 bases, with 11 bases between the two germline ends. CDR3 size: 13 residues. The CDR3 protein is CASSPGPRETQYF. CDR3 bases: TGTGCCAGCAGCCCTGGCCCCAGAGAGACCCAGTACTTC. Drawing the rest from reference TRBV7-2 and TRBJ2-5, the complete variable domain is GAGVSQSPSNKVTEKGKDVELRCDPISGHTALYWYRQSLGQGLEFLIYFQGNSAPDKSGLPSDRFSAERTGGSVSTLTIQRTQQEDSAVYLCASSPGPRETQYFGPGTRLLVL.

V gene TRBV6-5 combines with J gene TRBJ2-4; 9 bases agree with TRBD2. The CDR3 sequence is 16 residues long. Germline CDR1 reads MNHEY; CDR2 reads SVGAGI. V dropped 3 bases and J dropped 1; count of bases not matched to a gene: 4. The CDR3 reads CASSYAGGPAKNIQYF. DNA for the CDR3: TGTGCCAGCAGTTATGCGGGAGGGCCGGCCAAAAACATTCAGTACTTC.

V gene TRBV5-6 combines with J gene TRBJ2-7, with D perhaps TRBD2 (5 bases). CDR3 length: 12 amino acids. Looked up from germline, CDR1 is SGHDT and CDR2 is YYEEEE. The V gene lost 3 bases and the J gene lost 3 bases, with 7 bases spanning the gap. The CDR3 loop reads CASSSRDYEQYF. The CDR3 nucleotides read TGTGCCAGCAGCTCCCGGGACTACGAGCAGTACTTC.

V is TRBV28 and J is TRBJ1-3; D unclear. The CDR3 length is 16 residues. CDR1 and CDR2 from the germline V gene are MDHEN and SYDVKM. Trimming left V 6 bases short and J 1 base short, with 16 bases between. The CDR3 DNA sequence: TGTGCCAGCAGGGCAATGGGAGGGTATTCTGGAAACACCATATATTTT. This sequence encodes CASRAMGGYSGNTIYF.

The V gene is TRBV27, the J gene TRBJ2-3; no reliable D call. Looked up from germline, CDR1 is MNHEY and CDR2 is SMNVEV (reference sequence). The germline V and J ends were trimmed by 0 bases and 2 bases, with 6 bases remaining between them. The CDR3 has 14 amino acids. CDR3 sequence reads: CASSLSPYTDTQYF. For the CDR3, the DNA is TGTGCCAGCAGTTTATCCCCCTACACAGATACGCAGTATTTT.

The CDR3 coding sequence is TGTGCCAGCTCACAAAGGACTGGCCCGGGTGAGCAGTTCTTC. Its protein product is CASSQRTGPGEQFF. The V call is TRBV9, the J call TRBJ2-1, with D perhaps matching TRBD2 (5 bases). This CDR3 comprises 14 residues. Germline V gene lookup returns CDR1 SGDLS and CDR2 YYNGEE. Trimming cost V 7 bases and J 9 bases, with 20 bases left between them.

This chain uses TRBV11-2 with TRBJ2-1; D call uncertain. Trimming pared 6 bases from V and 5 bases from J, leaving 8 bases between. CDR1 and CDR2 from the germline V gene are SGHAT and FQNNGV. There are 12 residues in the CDR3. This chain's CDR3 is CASRAVHNEQFF. CDR3 nucleotides: TGTGCCAGCAGGGCGGTGCACAATGAGCAGTTCTTC.

The V and J genes are TRBV7-8 and TRBJ1-1; no clear D gene. Germline CDR1 SGHVS, CDR2 FQNEAQ. V lost 6 bases, J lost 1 base, and 9 bases lay in between. This CDR3 contains 13 residues. CDR3 residues: CASRRRQNTEAFF. CDR3 nucleotides: TGTGCCAGCAGGCGGAGGCAGAACACTGAAGCTTTCTTT.

The genes are TRBV9 and TRBJ2-7, with 9 positions matching TRBD1. The germline gives CDR1 SGDLS, CDR2 YYNGEE. V lost 2 bases and J lost 6; bases outside the gene matches: 6. There are 14 residues in the CDR3. The CDR3 DNA reads as TGTGCCAGCAGCGTCGGGGACAGGGAGGTCGAGCAGTACTTC. Its protein product is CASSVGDREVEQYF. The full variable domain, completed using reference TRBV9 and TRBJ2-7, is DSGVTQTPKHLITATGQRVTLRCSPRSGDLSVYWYQQSLDQGLQFLIQYYNGEERAKGNILERFSAQQFPDLHSELNLSSLELGDSALYFCASSVGDREVEQYFGPGTRLTVT.

The V and J genes are TRBV15 and TRBJ1-1; 7 nucleotides match TRBD1. Germline CDR1 is LNHNV and CDR2 is YYDKDF (reference sequence). V lost 4 bases to trimming and J lost 1 base; unmatched junction nucleotides: 3. The CDR3 is 14 amino acids. The CDR3 protein is CATSTDRQNTEAFF. CDR3 DNA sequence: TGTGCCACCAGCACGGACAGGCAGAACACTGAAGCTTTCTTT.

Written as DNA, the CDR3 is TGCGCCAGCAGCTTATCGCCGGGACAGGGGGACTATGGCTACACCTTC. It yields the protein CASSLSPGQGDYGYTF. The chain joins TRBV5-1 to TRBJ1-2; 11 nucleotides agree with TRBD1. Germline V lookup: CDR1 SGHRS, CDR2 YFSETQ. CDR3 length: 16 residues. The ends lost 2 bases at V and 3 bases at J; junction bases unmatched: 6.

The chain uses TRBV30 and TRBJ1-2, with D perhaps matching TRBD1 (5 bases). The germline V gene encodes CDR1 GTSNPN and CDR2 SVGIG (reference sequence). CDR3 length: 14 amino acids. Trimming cost V 8 bases and J 2 bases, with 18 bases left between them. The CDR3: CAGRGAGLNYGYTF. Here the CDR3 DNA reads TGTGCCGGCCGCGGGGCAGGCTTAAACTATGGCTACACCTTC.

This clone was counted once. This chain connects TRBV6-1 to TRBJ1-1; 7 bases agree with TRBD1. The CDR3 runs to 14 residues. Losses at the gene ends were 5 bases for V and 4 bases for J; bases not matched to a gene: 7. Germline V CDR1 and CDR2: MNHNS, SASEGT. The CDR3, as DNA: TGTGCCAGCAGTACCACAGGGGCGAGCACTGAAGCTTTCTTT. Its protein is CASSTTGASTEAFF.

The chain joins TRBV6-5 to TRBJ2-7; TRBD1 might be the D (5 bases). The CDR3 runs to 12 residues. Deletions cut 6 bases from V and 3 bases from J, with 9 bases between. Germline V gene lookup returns CDR1 MNHEY and CDR2 SVGAGI. In DNA, the CDR3 is TGTGCCAGCAGCTCGGACAACTACGAGCAGTACTTC. Translating gives CASSSDNYEQYF.

The V call is TRBV2, the J call TRBJ2-3, with a possible D match to TRBD2 (5 bases). The CDR3 is made up of 14 amino acids. Germline V CDR1 and CDR2: SNHLY, FYNNEI. V lost 5 bases and J lost 7, with 16 bases in between. CDR3 sequence reads: CASSLLVAFNTQYF. Here the CDR3 DNA reads TGTGCCAGCAGTTTACTAGTGGCCTTTAATACGCAGTATTTT.

The chain employs TRBV4-3 and TRBJ2-7; TRBD2 matches 8 bases. The CDR3 has 16 residues. CDR1 is LGHNA, CDR2 YSLEER, per germline. V gave up 0 bases and J gave up 3 bases; unmatched junction bases: 7. DNA of the CDR3: TGCGCCAGCAGCCAAGATGATAGGCGGGGGGACTACGAGCAGTACTTC. It encodes CASSQDDRRGDYEQYF.